This entry features one T cell receptor beta chain sequence. Libraries were prepared by immunoSEQ multiplex PCR; TCRdb keeps only in-frame clonotypes and omits some of them. Of 650,000 to 800,000 clones in the sample, around 89% are singletons; the top ten hold roughly 0.25%. V dropped 3 bases and J dropped 5; count of bases not matched to a gene: 6. CDR1 MRHNA and CDR2 SNTAGT come from the germline V gene. The CDR3 is 15 residues long. The entry originates in a study of blood T cell repertoires in COVID-19. The V and J genes are TRBV6-4 and TRBJ2-1; 8 nucleotides line up with TRBD2. The sequencing input was peripheral blood. The clonotype comes from a woman between 18 and 29 years old with acute or convalescent COVID-19. This CDR3 reads CASSESGGSNNEQFF. The CDR3 DNA follows: TGTGCCAGCAGTGAATCGGGGGGGTCGAACAATGAGCAGTTCTTC.